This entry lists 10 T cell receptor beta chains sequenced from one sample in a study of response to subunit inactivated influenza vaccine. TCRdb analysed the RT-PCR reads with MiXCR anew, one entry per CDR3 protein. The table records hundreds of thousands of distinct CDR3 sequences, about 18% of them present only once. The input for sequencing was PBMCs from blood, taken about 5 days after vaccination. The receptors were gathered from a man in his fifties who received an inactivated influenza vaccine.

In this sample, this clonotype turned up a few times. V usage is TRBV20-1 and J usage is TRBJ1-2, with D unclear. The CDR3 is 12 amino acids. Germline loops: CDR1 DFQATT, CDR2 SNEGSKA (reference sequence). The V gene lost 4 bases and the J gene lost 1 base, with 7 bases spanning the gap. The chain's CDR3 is CSATTRNYGYTF. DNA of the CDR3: TGCAGTGCTACCACACGTAACTATGGCTACACCTTC.

DNA for the CDR3: TGTGCCAGCAGCTTACAGGGTTTTATCACAGATACGCAGTATTTT. Amino acid sequence: CASSLQGFITDTQYF. V and J are TRBV7-3 and TRBJ2-3, with a possible D match to TRBD1 (5 bases). Deletions cut 2 bases from V and 2 bases from J, with 11 bases between. This CDR3 comprises 15 residues. The V gene's germline CDR1 is SGHTA and CDR2 FQGTGA.

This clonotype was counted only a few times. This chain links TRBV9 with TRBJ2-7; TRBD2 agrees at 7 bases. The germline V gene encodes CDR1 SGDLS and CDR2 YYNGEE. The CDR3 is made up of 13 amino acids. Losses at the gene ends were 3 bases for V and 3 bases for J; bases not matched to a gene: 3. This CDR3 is CASSASGDYEQYF. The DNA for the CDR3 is TGTGCCAGCAGCGCTAGCGGAGACTACGAGCAGTACTTC.

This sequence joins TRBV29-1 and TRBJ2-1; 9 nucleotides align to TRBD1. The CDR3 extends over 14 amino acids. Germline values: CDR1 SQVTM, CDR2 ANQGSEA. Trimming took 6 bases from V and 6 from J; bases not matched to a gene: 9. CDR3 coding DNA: TGCAGCGTCATCCGGGACAGGGCCGGCAATGAGCAGTTCTTC. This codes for CSVIRDRAGNEQFF.

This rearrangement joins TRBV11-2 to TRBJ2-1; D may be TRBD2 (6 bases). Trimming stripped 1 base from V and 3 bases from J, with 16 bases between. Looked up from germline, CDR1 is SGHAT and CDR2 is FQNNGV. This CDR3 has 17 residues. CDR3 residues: CASSLGPGLKLYNEQFF. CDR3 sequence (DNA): TGTGCCAGCAGCTTAGGACCGGGACTGAAACTCTACAATGAGCAGTTCTTC. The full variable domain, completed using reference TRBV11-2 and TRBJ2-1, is EAGVAQSPRYKIIEKRQSVAFWCNPISGHATLYWYQQILGQGPKLLIQFQNNGVVDDSQLPKDRFSAERLKGVDSTLKIQPAKLEDSAVYLCASSLGPGLKLYNEQFFGPGTRLTVL.

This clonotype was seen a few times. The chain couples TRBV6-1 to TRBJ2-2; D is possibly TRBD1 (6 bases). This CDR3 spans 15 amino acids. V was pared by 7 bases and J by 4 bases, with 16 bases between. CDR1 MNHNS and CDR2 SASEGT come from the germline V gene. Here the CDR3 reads CASKEYRAGTGELFF. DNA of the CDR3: TGTGCCAGCAAAGAATACAGGGCGGGCACCGGGGAGCTGTTTTTT.

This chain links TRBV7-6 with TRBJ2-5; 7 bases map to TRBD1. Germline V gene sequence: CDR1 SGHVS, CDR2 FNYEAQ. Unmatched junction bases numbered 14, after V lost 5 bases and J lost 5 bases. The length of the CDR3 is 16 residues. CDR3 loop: CASSPRLQGSIETQYF. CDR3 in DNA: TGTGCCAGCAGCCCTCGACTACAGGGGAGTATTGAGACCCAGTACTTC.

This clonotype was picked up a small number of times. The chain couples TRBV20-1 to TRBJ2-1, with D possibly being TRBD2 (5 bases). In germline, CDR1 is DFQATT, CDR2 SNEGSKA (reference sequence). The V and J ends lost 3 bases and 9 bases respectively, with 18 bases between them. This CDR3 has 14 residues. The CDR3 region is CSASKPQRLGEQFF. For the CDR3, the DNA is TGCAGTGCTAGTAAGCCCCAGCGGTTGGGTGAGCAGTTCTTC.

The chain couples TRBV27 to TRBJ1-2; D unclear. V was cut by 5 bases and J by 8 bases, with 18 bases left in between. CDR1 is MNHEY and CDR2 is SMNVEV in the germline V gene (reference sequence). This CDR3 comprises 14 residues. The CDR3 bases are TGTGCCAGCAGTATAGGTACGTCGGGCTACGGCTACACCTTC. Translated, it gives CASSIGTSGYGYTF.

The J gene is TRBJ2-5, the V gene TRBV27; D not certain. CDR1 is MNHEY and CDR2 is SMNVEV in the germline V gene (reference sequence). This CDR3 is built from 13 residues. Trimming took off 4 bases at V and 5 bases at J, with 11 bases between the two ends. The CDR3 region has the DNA TGTGCCAGCAGTTCCGACCTCCGGGAGACCCAGTACTTC. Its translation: CASSSDLRETQYF.